The present TCR beta chain was sequenced within a study of blood T cell repertoires in COVID-19. Method: immunoSEQ multiplex PCR; TCRdb's copy keeps in-frame clones and lacks some. The sample carries about 38,000 clones, 85% to 90% recorded once. The V end lost 0 bases, the J end lost 8 bases, and 16 bases lay between the germline ends. This CDR3 region has 15 residues. CDR1 is SGHRS and CDR2 is YFSETQ in the germline V gene. The chain links TRBV5-1 to TRBJ2-3; TRBD2 is a possible D gene (6 bases). Material: peripheral blood. The source of this sequence is a man aged 60 to 69 with active or convalescent COVID-19. CDR3 region: CASSLAVAGFRTQYF. CDR3 sequence (DNA): TGCGCCAGCAGCTTGGCCGTGGCGGGATTCCGTACGCAGTATTTT.